This T cell receptor beta chain came from a study of blood T cell repertoires in COVID-19. The method was immunoSEQ multiplex PCR; TCRdb's version includes in-frame clones alone and lacks a portion of them. The sample lists 98,000 or so clones; about 86% were seen once. Trimming left V 1 base short and J 1 base short, with 10 bases between. The CDR3 length is 15 residues. In germline, CDR1 is SGHRS, CDR2 YFSETQ. The TCR originated in a woman in her sixties or seventies in a cohort sampled during active or convalescent COVID-19. Sequenced material: peripheral blood. V is TRBV5-1 and J is TRBJ2-3, with TRBD2 as a possible D gene (5 bases). CDR3: CASSLNTRGTDTQYF. The DNA of the CDR3 is TGCGCCAGCAGCTTGAACACGCGGGGCACAGATACGCAGTATTTT.